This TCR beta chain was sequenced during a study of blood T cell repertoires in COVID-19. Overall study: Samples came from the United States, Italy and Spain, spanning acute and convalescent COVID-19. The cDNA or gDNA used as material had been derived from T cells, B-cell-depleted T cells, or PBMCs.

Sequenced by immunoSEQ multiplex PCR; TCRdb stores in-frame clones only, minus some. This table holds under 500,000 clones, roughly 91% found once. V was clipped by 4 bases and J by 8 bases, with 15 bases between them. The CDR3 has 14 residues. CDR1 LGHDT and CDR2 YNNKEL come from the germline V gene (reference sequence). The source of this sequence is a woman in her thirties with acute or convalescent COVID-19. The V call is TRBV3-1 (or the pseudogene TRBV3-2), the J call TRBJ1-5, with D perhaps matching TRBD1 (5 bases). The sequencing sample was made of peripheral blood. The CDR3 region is CASSRAGGGEPQHF. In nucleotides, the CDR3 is TGTGCCAGCAGCCGCGCCGGGGGGGGTGAGCCCCAGCATTTT.